This T cell receptor beta chain came from a study of blood T cell repertoires in COVID-19. About the research overall: Some COVID-19 samples were acute and others convalescent; all came from the United States, Italy and Spain. T cells, B-cell-depleted T cells, or PBMCs supplied cDNA or gDNA.

This CDR3 is 14 amino acids long. Germline V CDR1 and CDR2: LGHDT, YNNKEL (reference sequence). V gave up 0 bases and J gave up 9 bases, with 14 bases separating them. Original processing notes: Nucleated cell counts were estimated from reference gene primer amplification. Sequencing used immunoSEQ multiplex PCR; TCRdb keeps in-frame clones, though not all of them. V and J calls and clone size are given by that table; D and trimming were obtained from the DNA. The sample lists nearly 90,000 clones, around nine tenths occurring once. The TCR sequence derives from an older man with acute or convalescent COVID-19. The J gene is TRBJ1-2, the V gene TRBV3-1 (or the pseudogene TRBV3-2); D might be TRBD1 (5 bases). The specimen sequenced was peripheral blood. This chain's CDR3 is CASSQDGGGVSYTF. The CDR3 DNA sequence: TGTGCCAGCAGCCAAGATGGCGGGGGGGTCAGCTACACCTTC.